These T cell receptor beta chains were read from a single sample in a study of shared clonotypes between healthy human individuals. The repertoire was sequenced with immunoSEQ multiplex PCR; TCRdb's copy has only in-frame clones and lacks some. The sample contains about 2.2 million clones, just under 95% of which appear only once. The specimen was naive CD8+ T cells from PBMCs. The receptors stem from a young man in good health. Some clones in this sample may be carry-over from other donors' samples. CDR3s include the opening cysteine and the closing phenylalanine or tryptophan. A D gene is named only where the DNA matches it firmly. A row's size may be missing; if present it is once, few, many or a size class.

d_call j_call clone_size v_call cdr3_nt cdr3_aa
- TRBJ1-5 - TRBV7-9 TGTGCCAGCAGCTTAGCTACGGGATTCGGTTCCAATCAGCCCCAGCATTTT CASSLATGFGSNQPQHF
TRBD2 TRBJ2-1 - TRBV28 TGTGCCAGCAGTTCAAGGCGGGAGGTAATCAATGAGCAGTTCTTC CASSSRREVINEQFF
TRBD2 TRBJ2-5 - TRBV28 TGTGCCAGCAGTGTAGCGGGAGGGCCAGAGACCCAGTACTTC CASSVAGGPETQYF
TRBD1 TRBJ1-2 - TRBV19 TGTGCCAGTACCCTAGACAGGGACTATGGCTACACCTTC CASTLDRDYGYTF
- TRBJ1-4 - TRBV27 TGTGCCAGCAGTGAGGGGGGAATGAGTGCCGAAAAACTGTTTTTT CASSEGGMSAEKLFF
- TRBJ2-2 - TRBV19 TGTGCCAGTAGTCTTGCCGGGCCCCCCGGCACCGGGGAGCTGTTTTTT CASSLAGPPGTGELFF
- TRBJ2-1 - TRBV11-3 TGTGCCAGCAGCTTAGCCGGGAGTGGTGCCTACAATGAGCAGTTCTTC CASSLAGSGAYNEQFF
TRBD2 TRBJ2-1 - TRBV7-3 TGTGCCAGCAGCTCGCGACTAGCGGGACAGAAACACAGCTCCTACAATGAGCAGTTCTTC CASSSRLAGQKHSSYNEQFF
TRBD1 TRBJ2-7 - TRBV28 TGTGCCAGCACCTGGACAGGGGGGTCCTACGAGCAGTACTTC CASTWTGGSYEQYF
- TRBJ2-5 - TRBV7-9 TGTGCCAGCAGCACTCGGACAGTCCAAGAGACCCAGTACTTC CASSTRTVQETQYF
- TRBJ2-5 - TRBV11-2 TGTGCCAGCAGCTTCAGGGGACGATACCAAGAGACCCAGTACTTC CASSFRGRYQETQYF
- TRBJ2-7 - TRBV5-4 TGTGCCAGCAGCTGGACGCAGGGTCGCGAGCAGTACTTC CASSWTQGREQYF
- TRBJ1-2 - TRBV9 TGTGCCAGCAGCGTCGTGGCAGGGGCCCACTATGGCTACACCTTC CASSVVAGAHYGYTF
- TRBJ2-7 - TRBV27 TGTGCCAGCAGTTTAGTGTTCAGGGGCTTCAGTTCCTACGAGCAGTACTTC CASSLVFRGFSSYEQYF
TRBD2 TRBJ2-7 - TRBV19 TGTGCCAGTAGTATAGAAGCTAGCGGGAATCCCTACGAGCAGTACTTC CASSIEASGNPYEQYF
TRBD1 TRBJ2-3 - TRBV11-2 TGTGCCAGCAGCCTCAGACGGGACAGGAGTAGCACAGATACGCAGTATTTT CASSLRRDRSSTDTQYF
- TRBJ1-4 few TRBV13 TGTGCCAGCAGCCAAATGGGTGAAAAACTGTTTTTT CASSQMGEKLFF
TRBD2 TRBJ2-1 - TRBV29-1 TGCAGCGTTGAAGGGGGACTAGCGGGAGGGATTAGCTCCTACAATGAGCAGTTCTTC CSVEGGLAGGISSYNEQFF
- TRBJ2-7 - TRBV27 TGTGCCAGCAGTTTCAGCCGGACCTACGAGCAGTACTTC CASSFSRTYEQYF
- TRBJ2-5 - TRBV4-3 TGCGCCAGCAGCCAAGGGTCGGTTACCCAAGAGACCCAGTACTTC CASSQGSVTQETQYF
- TRBJ2-1 - TRBV9 TGTGCCAGCAGTAGGTGGGAGGCGGGCAATGAGCAGTTCTTC CASSRWEAGNEQFF
TRBD2 TRBJ2-7 - TRBV5-6 TGTGCCAGCAGCTTCCGACTAGCGGGAGCCGAGCAGTACTTC CASSFRLAGAEQYF
TRBD1 TRBJ2-7 - TRBV7-6 TGTGCCAGCAGCTTTTATACGGACAGGGGTTACGAGCAGTACTTC CASSFYTDRGYEQYF
TRBD1 TRBJ2-5 - TRBV5-1 TGCGCCATCCTGACAGGGGCCAGGGAGACCCAGTACTTC CAILTGARETQYF
- TRBJ2-7 - TRBV4-1 TGCGCCAGCAGCCAAGCGGCGACATACCCATCCTACGAGCAGTACTTC CASSQAATYPSYEQYF
TRBD2 TRBJ2-3 - TRBV4-1 TGCGCCAGCAGCCTACCCCTAGCTAGCGGGAGGAGCACAGATACGCAGTATTTT CASSLPLASGRSTDTQYF
- TRBJ2-7 - TRBV7-9 TGTGCCAGCAGTTTCCCGGACAAGAGCTACGAGCAGTACTTC CASSFPDKSYEQYF
TRBD1 TRBJ1-3 - TRBV9 TGTGCCAGCAGCGAAGCGGGACAGCGACTGGGTGAAAACACCATATATTTT CASSEAGQRLGENTIYF
- TRBJ1-1 - TRBV28 TGTGCCAGCAGACCCGGTTGGAACACTGAAGCTTTCTTT CASRPGWNTEAFF
- TRBJ1-2 - TRBV7-2 TGTGCCAGCAGCTTAGCAGTACAAATGGGGGGCTACACCTTC CASSLAVQMGGYTF
- TRBJ1-1 - TRBV16 TGTGCCAGCAGCCAATCGTTGAACACTGAAGCTTTCTTT CASSQSLNTEAFF
- TRBJ1-2 few TRBV30 TGTGCCTGGAGTGTAAATCCCCGAGTCACCTTC CAWSVNPRVTF
TRBD1 TRBJ2-7 once TRBV10-3 TGTGCCATCAGTGAGTCGATGCGGACAGGACCTTACGAGCAGTACTTC CAISESMRTGPYEQYF